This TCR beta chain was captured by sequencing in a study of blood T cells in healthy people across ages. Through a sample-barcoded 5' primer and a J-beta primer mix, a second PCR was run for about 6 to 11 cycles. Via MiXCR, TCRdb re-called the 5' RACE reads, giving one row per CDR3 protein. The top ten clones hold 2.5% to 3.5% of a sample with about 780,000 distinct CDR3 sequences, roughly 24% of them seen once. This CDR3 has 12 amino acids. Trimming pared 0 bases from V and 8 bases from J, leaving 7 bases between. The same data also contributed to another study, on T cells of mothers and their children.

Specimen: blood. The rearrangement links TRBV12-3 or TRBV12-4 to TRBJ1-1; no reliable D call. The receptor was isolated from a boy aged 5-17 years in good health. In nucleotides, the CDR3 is TGTGCCAGCAGTTTAGCCAGGCTCGAAGCTTTCTTT. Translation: CASSLARLEAFF.